This TCR beta chain emerged from a study of blood T cell repertoires in COVID-19. Study-level background: Acute-phase and convalescent COVID-19 samples originated in the United States, Italy and Spain. Sample material is recorded as cDNA or gDNA derived from T cells, B-cell-depleted T cells, or PBMCs.

Trimming shortened V by 1 base and J by 5 bases, and 9 bases separated the two germline ends. There are 13 residues in the CDR3. The germline V gene has CDR1 SGHAT and CDR2 FQDESV (reference sequence). As processed by the authors: Quantification of nucleated cells was approximated via reference gene primer amplification. Produced via immunoSEQ multiplex PCR; TCRdb's table is partial and in-frame only. D and trimming were read from the DNA, whereas the V and J calls and clone size are those reported in that table. The table lists some 180,000 clones, around 80% of them singletons, with more than 5.5% in the top ten.

The specimen was peripheral blood. The source is a human donor in a cohort sampled during active COVID-19. The chain couples TRBV11-1 to TRBJ2-7; D perhaps matches TRBD1 (5 bases). The CDR3 is CASSLVPRDEQYF. The CDR3 region has the DNA TGTGCCAGCAGCTTAGTGCCCAGGGACGAGCAGTACTTC.